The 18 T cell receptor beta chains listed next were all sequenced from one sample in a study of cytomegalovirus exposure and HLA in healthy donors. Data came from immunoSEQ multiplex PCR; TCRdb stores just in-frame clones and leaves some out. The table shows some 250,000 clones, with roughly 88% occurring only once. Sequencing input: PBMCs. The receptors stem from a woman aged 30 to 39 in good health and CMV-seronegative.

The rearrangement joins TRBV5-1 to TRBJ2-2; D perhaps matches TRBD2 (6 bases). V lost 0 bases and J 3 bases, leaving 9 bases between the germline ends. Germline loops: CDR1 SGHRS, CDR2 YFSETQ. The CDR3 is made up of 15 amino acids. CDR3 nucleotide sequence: TGCGCCAGCAGCTTGGGCGGGATAGACACCGGGGAGCTGTTTTTT. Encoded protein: CASSLGGIDTGELFF.

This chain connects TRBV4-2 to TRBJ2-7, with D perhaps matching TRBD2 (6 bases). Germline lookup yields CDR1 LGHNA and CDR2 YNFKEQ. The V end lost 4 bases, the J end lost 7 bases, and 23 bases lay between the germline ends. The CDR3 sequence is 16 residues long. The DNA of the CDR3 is TGTGCCAGCAGCCCAAGTGGTAGCGGACGCCTCGGGGAGCAGTACTTC. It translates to CASSPSGSGRLGEQYF.

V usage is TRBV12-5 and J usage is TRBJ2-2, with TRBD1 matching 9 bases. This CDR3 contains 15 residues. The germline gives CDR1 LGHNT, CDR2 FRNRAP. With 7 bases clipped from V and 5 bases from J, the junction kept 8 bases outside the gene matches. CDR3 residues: CASAATGGLTGELFF. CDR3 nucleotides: TGTGCTAGTGCTGCGACAGGGGGGTTAACCGGGGAGCTGTTTTTT.

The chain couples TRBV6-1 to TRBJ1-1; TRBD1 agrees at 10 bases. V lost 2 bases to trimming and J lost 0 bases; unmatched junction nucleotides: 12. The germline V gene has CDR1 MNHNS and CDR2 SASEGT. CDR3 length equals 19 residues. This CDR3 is CASSESAGTGALLNTEAFF. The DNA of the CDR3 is TGTGCCAGCAGTGAATCTGCCGGGACAGGGGCCCTTCTGAACACTGAAGCTTTCTTT.

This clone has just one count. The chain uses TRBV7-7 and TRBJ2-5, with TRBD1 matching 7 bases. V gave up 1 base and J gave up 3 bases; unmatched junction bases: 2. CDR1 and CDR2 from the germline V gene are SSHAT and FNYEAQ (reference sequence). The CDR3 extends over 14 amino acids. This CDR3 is CASSLGTGEETQYF. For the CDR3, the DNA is TGTGCCAGCAGCTTAGGGACAGGAGAAGAGACCCAGTACTTC.

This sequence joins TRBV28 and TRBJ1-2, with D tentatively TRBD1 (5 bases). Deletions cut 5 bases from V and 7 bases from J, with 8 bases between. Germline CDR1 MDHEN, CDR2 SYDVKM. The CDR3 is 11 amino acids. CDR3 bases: TGTGCCAGCAGTATAAGGGGTGGCTACACCTTC. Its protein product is CASSIRGGYTF.

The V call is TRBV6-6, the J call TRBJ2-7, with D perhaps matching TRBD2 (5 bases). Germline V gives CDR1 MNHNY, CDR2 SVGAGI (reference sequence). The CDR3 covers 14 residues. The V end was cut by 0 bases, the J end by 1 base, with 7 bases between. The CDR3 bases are TGTGCCAGCAGTTACTCGGAGGAGTCCTACGAGCAGTACTTC. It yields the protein CASSYSEESYEQYF.

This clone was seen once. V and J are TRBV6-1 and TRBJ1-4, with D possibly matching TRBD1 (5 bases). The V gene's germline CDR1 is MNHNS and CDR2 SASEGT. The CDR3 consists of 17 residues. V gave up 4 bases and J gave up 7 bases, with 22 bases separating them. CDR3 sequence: CASSVSVWSGTGEKLFF. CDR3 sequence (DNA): TGTGCCAGCAGTGTATCGGTTTGGTCGGGAACAGGTGAAAAACTGTTTTTT.

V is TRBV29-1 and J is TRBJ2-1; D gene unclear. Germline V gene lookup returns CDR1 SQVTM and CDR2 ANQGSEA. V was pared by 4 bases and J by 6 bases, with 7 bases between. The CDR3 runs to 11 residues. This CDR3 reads CSVADLNEQFF. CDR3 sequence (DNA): TGCAGCGTTGCAGACCTCAATGAGCAGTTCTTC.

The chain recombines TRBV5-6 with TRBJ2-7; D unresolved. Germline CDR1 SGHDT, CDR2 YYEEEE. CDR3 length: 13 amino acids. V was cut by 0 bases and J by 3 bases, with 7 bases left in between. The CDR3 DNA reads TGTGCCAGCAGCTTGGCCGAATACTACGAGCAGTACTTC. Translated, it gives CASSLAEYYEQYF.

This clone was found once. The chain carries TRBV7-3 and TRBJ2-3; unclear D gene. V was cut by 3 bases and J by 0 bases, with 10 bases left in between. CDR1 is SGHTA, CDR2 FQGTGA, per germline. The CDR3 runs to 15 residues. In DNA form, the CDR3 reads TGTGCCAGCAGCTTGGTACCAACTAGCACAGATACGCAGTATTTT. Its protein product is CASSLVPTSTDTQYF.

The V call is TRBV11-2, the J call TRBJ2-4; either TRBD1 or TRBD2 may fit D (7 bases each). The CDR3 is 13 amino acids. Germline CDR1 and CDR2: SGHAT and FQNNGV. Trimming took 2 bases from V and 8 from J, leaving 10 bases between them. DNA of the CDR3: TGTGCCAGCAGCTTACCAGGGGGGGACATTCAGTACTTC. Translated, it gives CASSLPGGDIQYF. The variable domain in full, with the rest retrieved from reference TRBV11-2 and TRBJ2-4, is EAGVAQSPRYKIIEKRQSVAFWCNPISGHATLYWYQQILGQGPKLLIQFQNNGVVDDSQLPKDRFSAERLKGVDSTLKIQPAKLEDSAVYLCASSLPGGDIQYFGAGTRLSVL.

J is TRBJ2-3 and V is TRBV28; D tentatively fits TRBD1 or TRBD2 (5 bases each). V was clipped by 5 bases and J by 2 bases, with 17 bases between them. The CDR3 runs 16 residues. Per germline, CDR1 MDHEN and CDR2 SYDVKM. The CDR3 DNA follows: TGTGCCAGCAGTCCTTCGGGGCGGTTGGACACAGATACGCAGTATTTT. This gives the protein CASSPSGRLDTDTQYF.

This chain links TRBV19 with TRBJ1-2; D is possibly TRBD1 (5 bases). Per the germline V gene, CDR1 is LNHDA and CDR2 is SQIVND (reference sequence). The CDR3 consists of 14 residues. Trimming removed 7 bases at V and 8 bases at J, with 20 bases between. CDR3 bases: TGTGCCAGTATCGACTACGGGGCTAAAGCAGGCTACACCTTC. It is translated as CASIDYGAKAGYTF.

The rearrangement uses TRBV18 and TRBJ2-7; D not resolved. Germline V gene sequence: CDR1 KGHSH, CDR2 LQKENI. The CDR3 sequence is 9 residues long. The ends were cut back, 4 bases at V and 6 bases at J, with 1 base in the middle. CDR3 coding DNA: TGTGCCAGCTCACTCGAGCAGTACTTC. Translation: CASSLEQYF.

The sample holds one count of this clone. The CDR3 DNA follows: TGTGCCAGCAGGAAAAATAGCGGGAGTAGTGAGCAGTACTTC. It codes for CASRKNSGSSEQYF. The V call is TRBV2, the J call TRBJ2-7; 9 bases match TRBD2. This CDR3 contains 14 residues. The germline V gene has CDR1 SNHLY and CDR2 FYNNEI. The V gene end was trimmed by 6 bases and the J gene end by 7 bases; junction bases not matched to a gene: 10.

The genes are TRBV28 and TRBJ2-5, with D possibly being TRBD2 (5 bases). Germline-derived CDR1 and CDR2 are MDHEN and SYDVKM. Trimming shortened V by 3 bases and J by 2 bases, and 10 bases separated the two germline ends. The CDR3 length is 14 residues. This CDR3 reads CASSLGRLQETQYF. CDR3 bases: TGTGCCAGCAGTTTGGGGAGACTACAAGAGACCCAGTACTTC.

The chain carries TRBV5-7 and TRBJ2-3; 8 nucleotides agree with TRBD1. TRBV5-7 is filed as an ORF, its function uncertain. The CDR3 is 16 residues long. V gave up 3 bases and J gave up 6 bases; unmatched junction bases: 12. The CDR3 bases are TGTGCCAGCAGCTCGCGACTGGACAGGGAGTTGGATACGCAGTATTTT. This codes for CASSSRLDRELDTQYF.